This T cell receptor beta chain stems from a study of CD8 T cells in ankylosing spondylitis. Study-level results: Seemingly characteristic of ankylosing spondylitis blood was a TCR beta motif consisting of eight highly homologous variants. In synovial fluid and blood from reactive arthritis, some motif variants were previously reported. Within peripheral blood, clones linked to disease were CD8+ and relatively rare.

Each TCR beta library was made by quantitative 5'-RACE that incorporated molecular barcodes. MiXCR, applied by TCRdb to the 5' RACE reads, yields one record per CDR3 protein. This table holds fewer than 500,000 distinct CDR3 sequences, about 24% found once. This clonotype was picked up a small number of times. Its matching antigen is unknown. The sample consisted of blood, either unsorted or a sorted T cell fraction (not recorded which). This TCR came from a male donor with ankylosing spondylitis.

The CDR3 here is CASSRRANEQFF. The CDR3 coding sequence is TGTGCCAGCAGCCGTCGGGCTAATGAGCAGTTCTTC. The rearrangement uses TRBV14 and TRBJ2-1; unclear D gene. CDR3 length: 12 amino acids. Per germline, CDR1 SGHDN and CDR2 FVKESK. The V gene lost 4 bases and the J gene lost 7 bases, with 8 bases spanning the gap.